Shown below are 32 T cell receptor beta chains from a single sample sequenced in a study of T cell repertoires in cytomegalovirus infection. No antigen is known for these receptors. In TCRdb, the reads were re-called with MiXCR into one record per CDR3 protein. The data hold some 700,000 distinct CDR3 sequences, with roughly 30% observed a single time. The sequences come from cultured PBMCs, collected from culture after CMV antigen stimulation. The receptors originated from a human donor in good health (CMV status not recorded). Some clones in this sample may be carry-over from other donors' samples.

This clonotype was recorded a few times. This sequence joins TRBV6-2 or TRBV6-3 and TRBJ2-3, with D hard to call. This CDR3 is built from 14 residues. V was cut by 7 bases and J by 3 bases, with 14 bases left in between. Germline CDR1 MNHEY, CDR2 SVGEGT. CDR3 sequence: CASTSTVPTDTQYF. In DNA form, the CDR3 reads TGTGCCAGCACCAGCACGGTCCCAACAGATACGCAGTATTTT.

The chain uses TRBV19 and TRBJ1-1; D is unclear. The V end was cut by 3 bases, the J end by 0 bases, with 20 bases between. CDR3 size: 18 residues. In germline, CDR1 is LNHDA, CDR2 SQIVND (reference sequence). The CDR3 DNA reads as TGTGCCAGTAGTATTGGGAAGGGTTTTGGCCACTTGAACACTGAAGCTTTCTTT. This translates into CASSIGKGFGHLNTEAFF.

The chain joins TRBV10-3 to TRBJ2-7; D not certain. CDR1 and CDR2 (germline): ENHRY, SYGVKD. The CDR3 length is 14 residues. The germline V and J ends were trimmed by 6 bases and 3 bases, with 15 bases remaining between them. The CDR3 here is CAISAQSGVYEQYF. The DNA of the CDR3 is TGTGCCATCAGCGCCCAGAGTGGGGTCTACGAGCAGTACTTC.

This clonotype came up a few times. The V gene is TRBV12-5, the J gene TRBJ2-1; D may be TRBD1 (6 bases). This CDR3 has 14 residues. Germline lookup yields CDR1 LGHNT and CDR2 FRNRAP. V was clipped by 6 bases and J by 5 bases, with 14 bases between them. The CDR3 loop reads CASGPRQVHNEQFF. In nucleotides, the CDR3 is TGTGCTAGTGGGCCTAGACAGGTCCACAATGAGCAGTTCTTC.

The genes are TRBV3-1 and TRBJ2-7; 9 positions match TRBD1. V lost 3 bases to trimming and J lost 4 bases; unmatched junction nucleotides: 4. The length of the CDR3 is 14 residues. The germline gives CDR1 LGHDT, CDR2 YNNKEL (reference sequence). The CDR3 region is CASSQGTGIYEQYF. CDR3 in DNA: TGTGCCAGCAGCCAGGGGACAGGGATATACGAGCAGTACTTC.

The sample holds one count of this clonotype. The CDR3 nucleotides are TGTGCCAGCAGCTTGGCACCCGCGACTGAAGCTTTCTTT. As protein: CASSLAPATEAFF. The rearrangement uses TRBV5-5 and TRBJ1-1; D remains unclear. V was pared by 0 bases and J by 5 bases, with 8 bases between. The length of the CDR3 is 13 residues. Germline values: CDR1 SGHKS, CDR2 YYEKEE (reference sequence).

CDR3: CSAPGQGANTEAFF. The CDR3 region has the DNA TGCAGTGCACCGGGACAGGGGGCTAACACTGAAGCTTTCTTT. This chain uses TRBV20-1 with TRBJ1-1; 12 nucleotides match TRBD1. V was pared by 6 bases and J by 2 bases, with 4 bases of the junction left unmatched. The CDR3 loop spans 14 amino acids. Germline V CDR1 and CDR2: DFQATT, SNEGSKA (reference sequence).

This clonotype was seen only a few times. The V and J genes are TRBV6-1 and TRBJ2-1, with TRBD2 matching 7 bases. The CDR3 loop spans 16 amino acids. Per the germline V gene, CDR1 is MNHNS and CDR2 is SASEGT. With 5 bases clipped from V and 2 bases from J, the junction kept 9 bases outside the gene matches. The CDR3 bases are TGTGCCAGCAGTAGGAGCGGGAAGCGGACCTACAATGAGCAGTTCTTC. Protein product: CASSRSGKRTYNEQFF.

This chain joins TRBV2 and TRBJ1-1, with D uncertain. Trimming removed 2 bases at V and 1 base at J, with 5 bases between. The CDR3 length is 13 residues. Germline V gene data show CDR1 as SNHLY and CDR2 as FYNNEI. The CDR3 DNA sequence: TGTGCCAGCAGTGAACGTACGAACACTGAAGCTTTCTTT. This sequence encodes CASSERTNTEAFF.

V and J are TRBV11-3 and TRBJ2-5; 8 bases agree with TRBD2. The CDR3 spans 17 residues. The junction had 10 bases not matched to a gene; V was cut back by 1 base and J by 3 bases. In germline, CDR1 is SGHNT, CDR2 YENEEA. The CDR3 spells CASSLGVVNGREETQYF. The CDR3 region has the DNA TGTGCCAGCAGCTTAGGGGTCGTTAACGGGAGGGAAGAGACCCAGTACTTC.

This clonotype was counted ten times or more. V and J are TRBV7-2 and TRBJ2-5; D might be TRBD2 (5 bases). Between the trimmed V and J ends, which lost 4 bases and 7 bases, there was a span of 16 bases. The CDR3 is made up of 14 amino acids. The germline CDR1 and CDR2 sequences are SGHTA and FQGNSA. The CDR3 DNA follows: TGTGCCAGCAGCTCCGGACTCTTTCTAGGGACCCAGTACTTC. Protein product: CASSSGLFLGTQYF. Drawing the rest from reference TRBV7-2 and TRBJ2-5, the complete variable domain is GAGVSQSPSNKVTEKGKDVELRCDPISGHTALYWYRQSLGQGLEFLIYFQGNSAPDKSGLPSDRFSAERTGGSVSTLTIQRTQQEDSAVYLCASSSGLFLGTQYFGPGTRLLVL.

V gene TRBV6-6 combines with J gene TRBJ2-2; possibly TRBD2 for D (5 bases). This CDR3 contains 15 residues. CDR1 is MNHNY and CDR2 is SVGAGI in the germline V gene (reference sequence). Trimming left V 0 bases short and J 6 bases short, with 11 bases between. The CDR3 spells CASSYSTERSGELFF. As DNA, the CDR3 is TGTGCCAGCAGTTACTCGACGGAGCGGTCCGGGGAGCTGTTTTTT.

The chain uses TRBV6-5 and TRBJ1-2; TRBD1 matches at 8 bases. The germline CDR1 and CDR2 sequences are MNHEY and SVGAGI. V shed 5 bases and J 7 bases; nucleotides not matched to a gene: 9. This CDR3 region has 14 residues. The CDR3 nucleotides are TGTGCCAGCAGTCAACAGGGGGTAGTGGGTGGCTACACCTTC. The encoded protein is CASSQQGVVGGYTF.

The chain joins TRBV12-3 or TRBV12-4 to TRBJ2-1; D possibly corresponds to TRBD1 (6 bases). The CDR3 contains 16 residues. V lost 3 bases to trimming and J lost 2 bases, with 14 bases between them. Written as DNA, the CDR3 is TGTGCCAGCAGTTTCCGCCAGGGGTCTGCCTACAATGAGCAGTTCTTC. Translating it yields CASSFRQGSAYNEQFF.

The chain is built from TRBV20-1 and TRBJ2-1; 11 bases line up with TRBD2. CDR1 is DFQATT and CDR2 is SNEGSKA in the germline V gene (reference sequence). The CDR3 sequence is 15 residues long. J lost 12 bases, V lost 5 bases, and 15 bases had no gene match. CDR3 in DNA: TGCAGTGCTCCCGCAGTAGCGGGGGGGCCGCGGGTGCAGTTCTTC. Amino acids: CSAPAVAGGPRVQFF.

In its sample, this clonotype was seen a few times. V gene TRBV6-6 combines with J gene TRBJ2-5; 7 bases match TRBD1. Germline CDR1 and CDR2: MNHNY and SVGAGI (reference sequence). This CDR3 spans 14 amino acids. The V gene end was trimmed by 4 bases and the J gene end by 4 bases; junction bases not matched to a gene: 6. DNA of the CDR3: TGTGCCAGCAGTTCTGTAAGGGGGCGAGAGACCCAGTACTTC. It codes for CASSSVRGRETQYF.

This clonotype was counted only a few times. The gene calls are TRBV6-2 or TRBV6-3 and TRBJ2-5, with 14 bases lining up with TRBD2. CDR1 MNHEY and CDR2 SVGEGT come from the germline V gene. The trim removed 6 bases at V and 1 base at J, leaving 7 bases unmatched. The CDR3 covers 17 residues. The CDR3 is CASSPRTSGRSQETQYF. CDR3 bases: TGTGCCAGCAGCCCGAGGACTAGCGGGAGGTCCCAAGAGACCCAGTACTTC.

CDR3 sequence (DNA): TGTGCCAGCAGCGAACAGGGATGGTTGGATACGCAGTATTTT. Amino acid sequence: CASSEQGWLDTQYF. The chain couples TRBV2 to TRBJ2-3; TRBD1 might be the D (6 bases). This CDR3 has 14 amino acids. The V gene's germline CDR1 is SNHLY and CDR2 FYNNEI. V lost 6 bases and J 6 bases, leaving 16 bases between the germline ends.

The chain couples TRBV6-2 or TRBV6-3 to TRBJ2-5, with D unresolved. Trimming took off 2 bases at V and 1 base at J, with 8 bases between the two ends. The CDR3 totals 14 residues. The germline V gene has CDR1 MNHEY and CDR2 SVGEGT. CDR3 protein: CASSYRQAQETQYF. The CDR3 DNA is TGTGCCAGCAGTTACAGGCAGGCCCAAGAGACCCAGTACTTC.

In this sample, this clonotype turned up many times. This CDR3 is CASSPNSNQPQHF. The CDR3 DNA is TGTGCCAGCAGCCCTAATAGCAATCAGCCCCAGCATTTT. The chain is built from TRBV7-2 and TRBJ1-5; D ambiguous. V gave up 5 bases and J gave up 0 bases, with 5 bases separating them. Germline V gives CDR1 SGHTA, CDR2 FQGNSA. There are 13 residues in the CDR3.

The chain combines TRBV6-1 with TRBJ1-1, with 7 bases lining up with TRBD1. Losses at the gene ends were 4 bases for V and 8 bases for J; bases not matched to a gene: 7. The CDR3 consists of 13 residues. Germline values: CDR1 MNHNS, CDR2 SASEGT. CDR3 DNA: TGTGCCAGCAGTGTACAGGGGACCCGCGAAGCTTTCTTT. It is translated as CASSVQGTREAFF.

Here the CDR3 reads CASSFVQGGMTDTQYF. CDR3 bases: TGTGCCAGCAGCTTCGTCCAGGGAGGGATGACAGATACGCAGTATTTT. The chain carries TRBV5-4 and TRBJ2-3; 7 nucleotides align to TRBD2. Trimming removed 2 bases from V and 3 bases from J; junction bases left unmatched: 9. There are 16 residues in the CDR3. Germline CDR1 and CDR2: SGHNT and YYREEE (reference sequence).

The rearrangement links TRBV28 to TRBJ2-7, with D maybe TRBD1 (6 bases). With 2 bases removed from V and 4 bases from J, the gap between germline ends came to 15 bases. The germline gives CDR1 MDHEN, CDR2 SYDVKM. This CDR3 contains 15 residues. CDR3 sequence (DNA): TGTGCCAGCAGTTTAAGGACAGCCCGGCGGTACGAGCAGTACTTC. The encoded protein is CASSLRTARRYEQYF.

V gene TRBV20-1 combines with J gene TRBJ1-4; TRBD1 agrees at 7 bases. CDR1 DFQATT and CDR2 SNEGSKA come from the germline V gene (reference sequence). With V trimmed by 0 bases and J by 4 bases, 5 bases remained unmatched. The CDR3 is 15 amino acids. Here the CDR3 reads CSARDNRGLNEKLFF. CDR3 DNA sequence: TGCAGTGCTAGAGATAACAGGGGTCTTAATGAAAAACTGTTTTTT.

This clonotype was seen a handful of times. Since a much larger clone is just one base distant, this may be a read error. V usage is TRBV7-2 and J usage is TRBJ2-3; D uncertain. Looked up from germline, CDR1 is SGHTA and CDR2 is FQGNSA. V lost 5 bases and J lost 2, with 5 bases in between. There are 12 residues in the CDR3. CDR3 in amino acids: CASSTYTDTQYF. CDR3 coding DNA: TGTGCCAGCAGCACCTACACAGATACGCAGTATTTT.

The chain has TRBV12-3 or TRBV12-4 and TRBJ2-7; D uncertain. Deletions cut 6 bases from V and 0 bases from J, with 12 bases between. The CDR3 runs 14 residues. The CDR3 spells CASRPWLDSYEQYF. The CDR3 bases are TGTGCCAGCAGACCCTGGTTGGACTCCTACGAGCAGTACTTC.

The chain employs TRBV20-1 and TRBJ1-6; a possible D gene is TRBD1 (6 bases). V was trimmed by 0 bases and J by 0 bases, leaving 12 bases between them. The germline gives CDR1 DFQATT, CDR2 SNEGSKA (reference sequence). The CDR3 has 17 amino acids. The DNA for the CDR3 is TGCAGTGCTAGAGATCTGGGGGCGAGCTCCTATAATTCACCCCTCCACTTT. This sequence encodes CSARDLGASSYNSPLHF.

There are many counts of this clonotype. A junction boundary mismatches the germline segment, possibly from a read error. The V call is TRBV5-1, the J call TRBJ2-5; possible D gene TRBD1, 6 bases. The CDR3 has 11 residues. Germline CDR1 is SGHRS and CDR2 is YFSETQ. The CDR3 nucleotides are TGTGCCAGCAGGGGTCAAGAGACCCAGTACTTC. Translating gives CASRGQETQYF.

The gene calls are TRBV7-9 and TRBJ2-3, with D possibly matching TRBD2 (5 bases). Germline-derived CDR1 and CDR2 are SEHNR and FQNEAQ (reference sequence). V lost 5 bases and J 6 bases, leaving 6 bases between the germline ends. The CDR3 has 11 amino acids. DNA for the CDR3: TGTGCCAGCAGCACGGGGGATACGCAGTATTTT. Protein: CASSTGDTQYF. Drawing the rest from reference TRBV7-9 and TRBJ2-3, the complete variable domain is DTGVSQNPRHKITKRGQNVTFRCDPISEHNRLYWYRQTLGQGPEFLTYFQNEAQLEKSRLLSDRFSAERPKGSFSTLEIQRTEQGDSAMYLCASSTGDTQYFGPGTRLTVL.

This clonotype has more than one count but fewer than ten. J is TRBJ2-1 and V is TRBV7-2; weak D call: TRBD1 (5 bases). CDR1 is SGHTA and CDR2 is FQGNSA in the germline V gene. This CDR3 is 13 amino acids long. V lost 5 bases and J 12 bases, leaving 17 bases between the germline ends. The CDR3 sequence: CASSRGSANVQFF. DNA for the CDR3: TGTGCCAGCAGCAGGGGAAGTGCGAACGTGCAGTTCTTC.

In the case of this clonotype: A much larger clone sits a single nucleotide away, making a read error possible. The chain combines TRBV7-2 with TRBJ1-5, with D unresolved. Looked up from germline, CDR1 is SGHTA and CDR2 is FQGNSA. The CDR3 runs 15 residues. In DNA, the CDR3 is TGTGGCAGCAGCTCCGTGCAGCTTAGCAATCAGCCCCAGCATTTT. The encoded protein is CGSSSVQLSNQPQHF.

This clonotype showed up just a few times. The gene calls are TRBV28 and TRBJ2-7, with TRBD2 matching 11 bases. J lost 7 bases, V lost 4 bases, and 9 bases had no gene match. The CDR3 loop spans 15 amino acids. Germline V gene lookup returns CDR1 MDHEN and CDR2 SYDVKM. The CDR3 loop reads CASSSIAGGLGEQYF. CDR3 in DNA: TGTGCCAGCAGTTCGATAGCGGGGGGGCTGGGAGAGCAGTACTTC.